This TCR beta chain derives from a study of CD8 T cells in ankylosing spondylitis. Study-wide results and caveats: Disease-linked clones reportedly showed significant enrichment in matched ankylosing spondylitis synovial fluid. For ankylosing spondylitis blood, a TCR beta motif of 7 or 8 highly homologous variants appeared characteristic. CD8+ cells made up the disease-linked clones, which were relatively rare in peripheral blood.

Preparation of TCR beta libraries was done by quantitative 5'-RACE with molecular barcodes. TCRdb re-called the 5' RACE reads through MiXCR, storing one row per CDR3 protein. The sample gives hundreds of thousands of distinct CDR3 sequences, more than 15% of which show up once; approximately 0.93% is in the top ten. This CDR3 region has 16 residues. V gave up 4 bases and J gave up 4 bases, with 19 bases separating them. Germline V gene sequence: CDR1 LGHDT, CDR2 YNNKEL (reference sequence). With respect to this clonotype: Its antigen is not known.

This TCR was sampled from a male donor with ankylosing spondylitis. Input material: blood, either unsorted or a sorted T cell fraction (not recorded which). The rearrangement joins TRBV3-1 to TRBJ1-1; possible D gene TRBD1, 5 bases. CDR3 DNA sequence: TGTGCCAGCAGCCCCCAGGGCGTTACTCGTAGCACTGAAGCTTTCTTT. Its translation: CASSPQGVTRSTEAFF. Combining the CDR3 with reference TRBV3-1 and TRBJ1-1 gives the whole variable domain DTAVSQTPKYLVTQMGNDKSIKCEQNLGHDTMYWYKQDSKKFLKIMFSYNNKELIINETVPNRFSPKSPDKAHLNLHINSLELGDSAVYFCASSPQGVTRSTEAFFGQGTRLTVV.